The T cell receptor beta chain under discussion was sequenced for a study of radiation and T cells in renal cell carcinoma. Findings of the study overall: From baseline, blood top tumor clonotypes peaked at 2 weeks post-radiation. Baseline intratumoral clonotype presence is unknown without pretreatment biopsies.

Documented time point: blood 4 weeks post-SBRT, at nephrectomy. As to treatment: 15 Gy SBRT to primary tumor, nephrectomy 4 weeks later. Nephrectomy followed 15 Gy stereotactic body radiation by 4 weeks. Assay: immunoSEQ multiplex PCR; the TCRdb copy retains only in-frame clones and omits some. The sample lists 130,000 to 150,000 clones; 75% to 90% were seen once. Details on this clone: Its antigen is still unknown.

V was trimmed by 4 bases and J by 7 bases, leaving 10 bases between them. The CDR3 spans 12 residues. Per germline, CDR1 SGHVS and CDR2 FQNEAQ. This sequence was found in a woman aged 45-60 years with renal cell carcinoma. The gene calls are TRBV7-8 and TRBJ1-1; D not certain. Sequenced here: blood, sampled from a patient whose treatment included radiotherapy and nephrectomy. The CDR3 here is CASSSVEDEAFF. CDR3 in DNA: TGTGCCAGCAGCTCAGTGGAGGATGAAGCTTTCTTT.